This TCR beta chain was captured by sequencing in a study of shared clonotypes between healthy human individuals. The germline gives CDR1 SEHNR, CDR2 FQNEAQ (reference sequence). The CDR3 totals 14 residues. The ends were cut back, 5 bases at V and 6 bases at J, with 14 bases in the middle. Notes on the study in general: Sequencing depth was a factor that was expected to affect clonotype sharing among donors.

Sequencing was performed with immunoSEQ multiplex PCR; in TCRdb, only in-frame clones are kept and a portion is missing. Of around 1.9 million clones listed, about 93% are singletons. Selected positively for CCR7 and CD45RO-negative, naive CD8 cells excluded terminally differentiated effector memory CD45RA+ cells. As for this clone: Its antigen is unidentified.

The specimen sequenced was naive CD8+ T cells from PBMCs. The source of this sequence is a young man in good health. Some clones in this sample may be carry-over from other donors' samples. The V call is TRBV7-9, the J call TRBJ1-5, with D tentatively TRBD1 (6 bases). The DNA of the CDR3 is TGTGCCAGCAGCGTAGGGGGTTTGGGTCAGCCCCAGCATTTT. Protein product: CASSVGGLGQPQHF.